This T cell receptor (beta chain) originates from a study of T-cell memory formation after mild COVID-19. On the study more broadly: Largely, TCR clusters stayed within a single donor.

The CDR3 sequence is 15 residues long. CDR1 LGHNA and CDR2 YSLEER come from the germline V gene. The germline V and J ends were trimmed by 0 bases and 6 bases, with 14 bases remaining between them. Constant-segment-primed 5'RACE gave TCR alpha and TCR beta cDNA libraries with sample barcodes and UMIs. TCRdb re-analysed the 5' RACE reads in MiXCR, keeping a single row per CDR3 protein. The sample includes under 350,000 distinct CDR3 sequences, 15% to 20% of them seen just once. Whole-study findings and limits: Several responding clones turned up in pre-infection memory, indicating that cross-reactive memory may have taken part. Clones that contracted from day 15 to 85 had balanced CD4/CD8; later expanders were CD4+ biased.

This clonotype occurred many times. Its antigen is not known. Sequencing input: PBMCs or a T cell subset sorted from them (not recorded which). This chain links TRBV4-3 with TRBJ1-2; tentatively, D is TRBD1 (5 bases). This sequence originates from a man between 18 and 29 years old who had mild COVID-19 (a few samples of this study predate the infection). Cell type and time point are not known. In DNA form, the CDR3 reads TGCGCCAGCAGCCAAGAGGGAAGGGGATTCGATGGCTACACCTTC. Translating it yields CASSQEGRGFDGYTF.